This T cell receptor beta chain originates from a study of blood T cell repertoires in COVID-19. CDR3 size: 15 residues. Trimming took off 1 base at V and 6 bases at J, with 13 bases between the two ends. Per the germline V gene, CDR1 is LNHNV and CDR2 is YYDKDF (reference sequence). Participants spanned ages about 18 to 90 years and resided in 20 to 30 US areas. This clone was picked up one time. Original data processing: Using reference gene primer amplification, nucleated cell counts were estimated. Sequencing used immunoSEQ multiplex PCR; TCRdb keeps in-frame clones, though not all of them. V and J calls and clone size are copied from that table; D and trimming were computed from the DNA. The sample includes fewer than 350,000 clones, around 86% of them seen just once.

Sequencing used PBMCs or T cells enriched from blood (not recorded which). This rearrangement joins TRBV15 to TRBJ1-5; D is ambiguous. This TCR was recovered from a woman in her forties with acute COVID-19. CDR3 residues: CATSRVGISPQPQHF. CDR3 sequence (DNA): TGTGCCACCAGCAGAGTCGGGATCAGCCCTCAGCCCCAGCATTTT.